This is a list of T cell receptor beta chains from one sample in a study of T cell responses to AZD1222 COVID-19 vaccine. Repertoires were generated with immunoSEQ multiplex PCR, while TCRdb's copy carries only in-frame clones and drops some. The table shows roughly 150,000 clones, with 90% occurring only once. This sample comprised peripheral blood, obtained 28 days after the second AZD1222 dose. These receptors were taken from an adult who received the AZD1222 COVID-19 vaccine. Each CDR3 is given without its conserved first and last residue. A D gene is named only where the DNA matches it firmly. Not all rows give a size; the values are once, few, many and, for expanded clones, a class.

j_gene: TRBJ1-5; abundance: .; d_gene: .; v_gene: TRBV6-5; CDR3aa: ASRNILQH
j_gene: TRBJ2-2; abundance: once; d_gene: TRBD2; v_gene: TRBV5-4; CDR3aa: ASSLSLADTGELF
j_gene: TRBJ2-7; abundance: .; d_gene: .; v_gene: TRBV3-1/TRBV3-2; CDR3aa: ASSQDDDGAYEQY
j_gene: TRBJ1-4; abundance: .; d_gene: .; v_gene: TRBV2; CDR3aa: ASREMANEKLF
j_gene: TRBJ2-1; abundance: .; d_gene: TRBD1; v_gene: TRBV27; CDR3aa: ASSPDRALYNEQF
j_gene: TRBJ2-1; abundance: once; d_gene: TRBD2; v_gene: TRBV18; CDR3aa: ASSPRSGGAHEQF
j_gene: TRBJ1-2; abundance: .; d_gene: .; v_gene: TRBV10-3; CDR3aa: AISDRNSYGYT
j_gene: TRBJ1-5; abundance: .; d_gene: .; v_gene: TRBV5-1; CDR3aa: ASSPGGNQPQH
j_gene: TRBJ2-7; abundance: .; d_gene: TRBD2; v_gene: TRBV28; CDR3aa: ATLAGDPYEQY
j_gene: TRBJ1-3; abundance: few; d_gene: .; v_gene: TRBV2; CDR3aa: ASGGVSGNTIY
j_gene: TRBJ1-6; abundance: .; d_gene: TRBD1; v_gene: TRBV15; CDR3aa: ATSRGQGNSPLH